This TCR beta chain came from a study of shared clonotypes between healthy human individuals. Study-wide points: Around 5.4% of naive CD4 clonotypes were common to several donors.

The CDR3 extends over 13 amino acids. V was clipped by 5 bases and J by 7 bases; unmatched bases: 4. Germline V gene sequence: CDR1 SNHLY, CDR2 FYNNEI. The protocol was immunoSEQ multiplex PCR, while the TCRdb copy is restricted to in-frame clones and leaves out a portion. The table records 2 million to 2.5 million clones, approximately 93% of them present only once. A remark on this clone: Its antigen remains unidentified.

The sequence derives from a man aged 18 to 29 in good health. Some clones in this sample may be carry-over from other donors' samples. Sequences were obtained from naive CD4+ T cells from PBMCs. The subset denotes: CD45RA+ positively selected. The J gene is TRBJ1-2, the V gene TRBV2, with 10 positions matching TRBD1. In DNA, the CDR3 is TGTGCCAGCAGTATCGGGACAGGGGTTGGCTACACCTTC. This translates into CASSIGTGVGYTF.